This T cell receptor (beta chain) stems from a study of blood T cell repertoires in COVID-19. Looking at the study overall: Italy, Spain and the United States were the sources of the convalescent and acute COVID-19 samples. PBMCs, B-cell-depleted T cells, or T cells provided the cDNA or gDNA that made up the material.

In the authors' methods: How many nucleated cells were present was estimated from reference gene primer amplification. TCRdb keeps only in-frame clones here, not all; method: immunoSEQ multiplex PCR. That table gives V, J and clone size, and the DNA gave D and trimming. This table has around 110,000 clones, 80% to 90% appearing once. The ends were cut back, 5 bases at V and 0 bases at J, with 9 bases in the middle. Germline V gene data show CDR1 as GTSNPN and CDR2 as SVGIG (reference sequence). This CDR3 region has 13 residues. The genes are TRBV30 and TRBJ2-3; unclear D gene. Sequenced: peripheral blood. This sequence was found in a middle-aged man with acute or convalescent COVID-19. The CDR3 DNA sequence: TGTGCCTGGGGTCTCCCTAGCACAGATACGCAGTATTTT. This codes for CAWGLPSTDTQYF. The whole variable domain, filled in from reference TRBV30 and TRBJ2-3, reads SQTIHQWPATLVQPVGSPLSLECTVEGTSNPNLYWYRQAAGRGLQLLFYSVGIGQISSEVPQNLSASRPQDRQFILSSKKLLLSDSGFYLCAWGLPSTDTQYFGPGTRLTVL.